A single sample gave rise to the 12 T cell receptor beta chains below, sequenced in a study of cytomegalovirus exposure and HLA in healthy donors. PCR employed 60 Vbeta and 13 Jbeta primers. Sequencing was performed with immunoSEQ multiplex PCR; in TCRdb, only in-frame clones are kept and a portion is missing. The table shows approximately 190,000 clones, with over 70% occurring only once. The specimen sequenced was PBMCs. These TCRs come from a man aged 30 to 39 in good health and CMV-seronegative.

The CDR3 loop is CASSSGTENTEAFF. The CDR3 bases are TGCGCCAGCAGCTCCGGGACAGAGAACACTGAAGCTTTCTTT. This chain links TRBV5-1 with TRBJ1-1, with TRBD1 matching over 7 bases. Germline V gene lookup returns CDR1 SGHRS and CDR2 YFSETQ. The CDR3 has 14 amino acids. Trimming at V came to 3 bases and at J to 1 base, leaving 3 bases not matched to a gene.

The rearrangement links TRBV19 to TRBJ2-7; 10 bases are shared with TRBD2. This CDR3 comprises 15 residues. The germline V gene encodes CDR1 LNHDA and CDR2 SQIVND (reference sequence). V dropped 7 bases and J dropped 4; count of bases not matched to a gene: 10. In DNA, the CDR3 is TGTGCCAGTACCCCTCGGAGCGGGAGGGGATACGAGCAGTACTTC. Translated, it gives CASTPRSGRGYEQYF.

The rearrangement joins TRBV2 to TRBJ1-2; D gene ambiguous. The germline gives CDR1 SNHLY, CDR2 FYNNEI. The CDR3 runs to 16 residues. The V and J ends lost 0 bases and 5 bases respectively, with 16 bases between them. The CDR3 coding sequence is TGTGCCAGCAGTGAAGCGCCGGAGGCCCCTTGGTATGGCTACACCTTC. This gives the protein CASSEAPEAPWYGYTF.

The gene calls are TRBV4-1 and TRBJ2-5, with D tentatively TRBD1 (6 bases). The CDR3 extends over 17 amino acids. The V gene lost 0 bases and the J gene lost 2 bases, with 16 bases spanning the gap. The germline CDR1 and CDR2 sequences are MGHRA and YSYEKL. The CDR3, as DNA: TGCGCCAGCAGCCAAGATTCGGGGTACAGGGAACAAGAGACCCAGTACTTC. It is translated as CASSQDSGYREQETQYF.

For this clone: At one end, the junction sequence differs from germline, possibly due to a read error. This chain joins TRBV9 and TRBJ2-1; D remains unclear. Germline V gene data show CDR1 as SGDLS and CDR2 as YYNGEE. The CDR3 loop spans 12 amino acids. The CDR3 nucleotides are TGTGCCAGCGGCGTATCCGGGAATGAGCAGTTCTTC. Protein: CASGVSGNEQFF.

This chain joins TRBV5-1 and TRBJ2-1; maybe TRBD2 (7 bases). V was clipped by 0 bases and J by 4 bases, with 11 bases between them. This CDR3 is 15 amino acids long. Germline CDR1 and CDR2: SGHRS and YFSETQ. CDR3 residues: CASSLAGGRYNEQFF. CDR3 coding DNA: TGCGCCAGCAGCTTGGCCGGGGGGCGGTACAATGAGCAGTTCTTC.

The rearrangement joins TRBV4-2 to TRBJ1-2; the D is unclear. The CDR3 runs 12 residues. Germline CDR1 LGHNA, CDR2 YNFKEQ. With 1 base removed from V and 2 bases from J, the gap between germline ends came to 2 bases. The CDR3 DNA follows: TGTGCCAGCAGCCAAGCGAACTATGGCTACACCTTC. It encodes CASSQANYGYTF.

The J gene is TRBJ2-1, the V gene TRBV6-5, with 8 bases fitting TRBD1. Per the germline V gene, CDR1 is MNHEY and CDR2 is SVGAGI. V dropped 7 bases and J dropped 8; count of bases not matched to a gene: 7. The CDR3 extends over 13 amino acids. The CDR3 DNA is TGTGCCAGCACACGGACAGGGTGGGATGAGCAGTTCTTC. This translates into CASTRTGWDEQFF.

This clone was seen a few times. CDR3 sequence (DNA): TGTGCCAGCAGGGAGGGGTGGCTAGTGAATTCAGAGACCCAGTACTTC. Translated, it gives CASREGWLVNSETQYF. The V call is TRBV2, the J call TRBJ2-5; a weak D match, TRBD2 (6 bases). This CDR3 spans 16 amino acids. Germline values: CDR1 SNHLY, CDR2 FYNNEI. The V end was cut by 6 bases, the J end by 4 bases, with 21 bases between.

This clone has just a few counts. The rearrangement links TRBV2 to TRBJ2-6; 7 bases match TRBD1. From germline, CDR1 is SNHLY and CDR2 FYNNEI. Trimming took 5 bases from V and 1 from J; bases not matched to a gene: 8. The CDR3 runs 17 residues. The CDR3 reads CASSRDRAGSGANVLTF. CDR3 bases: TGTGCCAGCAGTCGAGACAGGGCAGGGTCTGGGGCCAACGTCCTGACTTTC.

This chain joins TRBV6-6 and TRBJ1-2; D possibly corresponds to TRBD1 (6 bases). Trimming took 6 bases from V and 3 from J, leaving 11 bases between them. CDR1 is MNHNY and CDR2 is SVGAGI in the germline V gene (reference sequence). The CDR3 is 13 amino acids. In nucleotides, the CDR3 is TGTGCCAGCAGAGAGGCAGGGGACTATGGCTACACCTTC. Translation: CASREAGDYGYTF.

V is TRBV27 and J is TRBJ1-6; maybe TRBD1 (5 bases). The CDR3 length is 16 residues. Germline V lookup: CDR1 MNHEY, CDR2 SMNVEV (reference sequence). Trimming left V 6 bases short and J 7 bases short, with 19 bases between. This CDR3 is CASSLSGQGRNSPLHF. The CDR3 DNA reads TGTGCCAGCAGCCTATCCGGGCAGGGAAGGAATTCACCCCTCCACTTT.